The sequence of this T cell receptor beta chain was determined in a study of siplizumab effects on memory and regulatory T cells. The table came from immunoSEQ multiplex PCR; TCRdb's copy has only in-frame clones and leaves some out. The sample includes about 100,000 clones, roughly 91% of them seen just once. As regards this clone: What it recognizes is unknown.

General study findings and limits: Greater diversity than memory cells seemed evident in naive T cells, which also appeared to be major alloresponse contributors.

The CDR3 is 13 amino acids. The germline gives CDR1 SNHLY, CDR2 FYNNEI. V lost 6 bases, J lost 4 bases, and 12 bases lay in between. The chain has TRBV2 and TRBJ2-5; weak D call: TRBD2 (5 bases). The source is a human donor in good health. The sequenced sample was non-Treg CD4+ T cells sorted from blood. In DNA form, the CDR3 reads TGTGCCAGCAGCCCTCTGGGGAGAGAGACCCAGTACTTC. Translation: CASSPLGRETQYF. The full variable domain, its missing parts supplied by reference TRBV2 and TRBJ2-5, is EPEVTQTPSHQVTQMGQEVILRCVPISNHLYFYWYRQILGQKVEFLVSFYNNEISEKSEIFDDQFSVERPDGSNFTLKIRSTKLEDSAMYFCASSPLGRETQYFGPGTRLLVL.